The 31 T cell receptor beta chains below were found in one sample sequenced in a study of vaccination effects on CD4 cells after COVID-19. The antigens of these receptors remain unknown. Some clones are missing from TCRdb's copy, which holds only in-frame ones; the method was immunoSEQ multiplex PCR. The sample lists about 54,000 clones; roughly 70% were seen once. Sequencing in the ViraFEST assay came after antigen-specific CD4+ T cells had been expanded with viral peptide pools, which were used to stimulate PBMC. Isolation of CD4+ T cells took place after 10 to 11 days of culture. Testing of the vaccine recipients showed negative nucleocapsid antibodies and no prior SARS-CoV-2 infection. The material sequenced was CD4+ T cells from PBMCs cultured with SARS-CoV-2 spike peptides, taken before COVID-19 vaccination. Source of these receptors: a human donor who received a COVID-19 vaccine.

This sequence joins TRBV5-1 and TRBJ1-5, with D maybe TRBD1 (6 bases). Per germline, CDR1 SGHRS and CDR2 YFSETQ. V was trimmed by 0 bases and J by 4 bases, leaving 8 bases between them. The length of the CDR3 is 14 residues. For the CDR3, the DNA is TGCGCCAGCAGCTTGGGACAGGAGAATCAGCCCCAGCATTTT. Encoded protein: CASSLGQENQPQHF.

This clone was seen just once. CDR3 residues: CASSEVFRTGELFF. DNA for the CDR3: TGTGCCAGCAGTGAAGTGTTTAGAACCGGGGAGCTGTTTTTT. The chain carries TRBV6-4 and TRBJ2-2; no clear D. The CDR3 consists of 14 residues. Germline V gene data show CDR1 as MRHNA and CDR2 as SNTAGT. Trimming took 3 bases from V and 5 from J, leaving 10 bases between them.

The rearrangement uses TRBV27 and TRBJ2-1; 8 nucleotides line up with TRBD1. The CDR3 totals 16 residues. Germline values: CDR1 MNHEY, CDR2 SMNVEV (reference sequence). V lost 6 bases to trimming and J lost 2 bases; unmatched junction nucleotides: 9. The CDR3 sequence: CASRSGQGKAYNEQFF. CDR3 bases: TGTGCCAGCAGAAGCGGACAGGGCAAGGCCTACAATGAGCAGTTCTTC.

CDR3 sequence: CASSLERLDRFPTTQYF. As DNA, the CDR3 is TGTGCCAGCAGCTTGGAGAGACTAGACCGCTTCCCAACTACGCAGTATTTT. The rearrangement joins TRBV11-2 to TRBJ2-3, with a tentative D call TRBD2 (6 bases). The CDR3 is 17 amino acids. The germline V gene has CDR1 SGHAT and CDR2 FQNNGV. The V gene lost 3 bases and the J gene lost 8 bases, with 24 bases spanning the gap.

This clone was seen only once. The CDR3 sequence is CASSQPLRQGWTQYF. The CDR3 DNA is TGTGCCAGCAGCCAACCGTTGCGACAGGGATGGACCCAGTACTTC. The genes are TRBV3-1 (or the pseudogene TRBV3-2) and TRBJ2-5; 7 nucleotides align to TRBD1. The V and J ends lost 2 bases and 7 bases, in that order; junction bases with no gene match: 10. This CDR3 has 15 amino acids. From germline, CDR1 is LGHDT and CDR2 YNNKEL (reference sequence).

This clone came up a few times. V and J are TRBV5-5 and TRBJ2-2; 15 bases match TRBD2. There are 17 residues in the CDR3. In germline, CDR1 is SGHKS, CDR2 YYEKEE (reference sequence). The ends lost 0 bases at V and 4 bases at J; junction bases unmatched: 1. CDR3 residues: CASSLAGLAGGTGELFF. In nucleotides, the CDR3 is TGTGCCAGCAGCTTGGCGGGACTAGCGGGAGGCACCGGGGAGCTGTTTTTT.

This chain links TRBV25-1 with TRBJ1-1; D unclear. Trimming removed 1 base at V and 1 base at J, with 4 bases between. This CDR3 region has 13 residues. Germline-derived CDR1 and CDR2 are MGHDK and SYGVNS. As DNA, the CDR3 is TGTGCCAGCAGTGAATTGGGGAACACTGAAGCTTTCTTT. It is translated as CASSELGNTEAFF.

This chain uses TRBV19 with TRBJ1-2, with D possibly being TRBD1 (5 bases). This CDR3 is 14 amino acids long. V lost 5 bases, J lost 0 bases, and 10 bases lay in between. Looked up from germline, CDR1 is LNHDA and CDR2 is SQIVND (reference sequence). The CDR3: CASSVSTANYGYTF. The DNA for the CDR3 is TGTGCCAGTAGTGTGTCGACAGCTAACTATGGCTACACCTTC.

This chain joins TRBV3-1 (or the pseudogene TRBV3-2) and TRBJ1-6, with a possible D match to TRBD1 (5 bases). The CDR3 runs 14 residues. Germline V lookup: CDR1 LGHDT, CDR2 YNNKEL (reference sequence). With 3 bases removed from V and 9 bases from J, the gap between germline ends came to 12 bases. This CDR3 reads CASSQGGVASPLHF. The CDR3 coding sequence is TGTGCCAGCAGCCAGGGGGGGGTAGCTTCACCCCTCCACTTT.

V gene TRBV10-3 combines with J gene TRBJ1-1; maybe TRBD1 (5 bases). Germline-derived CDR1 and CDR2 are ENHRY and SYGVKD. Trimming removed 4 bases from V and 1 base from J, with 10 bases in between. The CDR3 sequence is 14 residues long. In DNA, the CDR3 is TGTGCCATCAGTGTGCGGGGCGCGAACACTGAAGCTTTCTTT. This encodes CAISVRGANTEAFF.

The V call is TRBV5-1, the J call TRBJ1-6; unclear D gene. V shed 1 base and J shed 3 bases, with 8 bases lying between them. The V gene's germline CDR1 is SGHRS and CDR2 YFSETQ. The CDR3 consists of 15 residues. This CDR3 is CASSLSGSYNSPLHF. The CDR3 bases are TGCGCCAGCAGCTTGTCCGGGAGCTATAATTCACCCCTCCACTTT.

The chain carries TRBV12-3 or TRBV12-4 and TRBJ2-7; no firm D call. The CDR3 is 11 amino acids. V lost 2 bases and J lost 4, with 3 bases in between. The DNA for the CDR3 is TGTGCCAGCAGTTTAAAATACGAGCAGTACTTC. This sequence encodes CASSLKYEQYF.

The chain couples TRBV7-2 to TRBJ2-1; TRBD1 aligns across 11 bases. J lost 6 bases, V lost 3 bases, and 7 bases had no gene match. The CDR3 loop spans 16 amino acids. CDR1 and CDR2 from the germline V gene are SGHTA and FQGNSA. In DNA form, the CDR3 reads TGTGCCAGCAGCTTGGGGGCGGACAGGGGGCTCAATGAGCAGTTCTTC. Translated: CASSLGADRGLNEQFF. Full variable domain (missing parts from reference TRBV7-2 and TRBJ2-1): GAGVSQSPSNKVTEKGKDVELRCDPISGHTALYWYRQSLGQGLEFLIYFQGNSAPDKSGLPSDRFSAERTGGSVSTLTIQRTQQEDSAVYLCASSLGADRGLNEQFFGPGTRLTVL.

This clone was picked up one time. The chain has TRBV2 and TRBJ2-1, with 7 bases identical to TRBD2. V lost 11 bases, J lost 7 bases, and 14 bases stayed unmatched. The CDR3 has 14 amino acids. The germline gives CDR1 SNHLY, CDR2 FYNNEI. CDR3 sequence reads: CASKSAGEWNEQFF. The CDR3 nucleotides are TGTGCCTCGAAGTCGGCGGGAGAGTGGAATGAGCAGTTCTTC. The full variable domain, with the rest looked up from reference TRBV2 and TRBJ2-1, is EPEVTQTPSHQVTQMGQEVILRCVPISNHLYFYWYRQILGQKVEFLVSFYNNEISEKSEIFDDQFSVERPDGSNFTLKIRSTKLEDSAMYFCASKSAGEWNEQFFGPGTRLTVL.

This CDR3 reads CASSQAIPDYEQYF. CDR3 bases: TGTGCCAGCAGCCAGGCCATTCCCGACTACGAGCAGTACTTC. The rearrangement links TRBV4-2 to TRBJ2-7; D gene uncertain. Trimming removed 3 bases from V and 3 bases from J, with 12 bases in between. There are 14 residues in the CDR3. CDR1 and CDR2 from the germline V gene are LGHNA and YNFKEQ.

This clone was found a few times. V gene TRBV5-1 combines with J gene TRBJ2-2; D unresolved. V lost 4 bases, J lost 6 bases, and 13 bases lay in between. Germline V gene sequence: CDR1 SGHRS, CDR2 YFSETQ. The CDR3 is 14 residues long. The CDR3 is CASSESDPAGELFF. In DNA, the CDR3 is TGCGCCAGCAGCGAATCCGACCCGGCCGGGGAGCTGTTTTTT. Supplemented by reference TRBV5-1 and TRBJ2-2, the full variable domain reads KAGVTQTPRYLIKTRGQQVTLSCSPISGHRSVSWYQQTPGQGLQFLFEYFSETQRNKGNFPGRFSGRQFSNSRSEMNVSTLELGDSALYLCASSESDPAGELFFGEGSRLTVL.

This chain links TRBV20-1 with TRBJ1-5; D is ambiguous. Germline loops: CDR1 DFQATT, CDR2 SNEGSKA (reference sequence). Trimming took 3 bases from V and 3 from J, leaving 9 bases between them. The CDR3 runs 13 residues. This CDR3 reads CSASPTPNQPQHF. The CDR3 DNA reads TGCAGTGCTAGTCCAACACCCAATCAGCCCCAGCATTTT.

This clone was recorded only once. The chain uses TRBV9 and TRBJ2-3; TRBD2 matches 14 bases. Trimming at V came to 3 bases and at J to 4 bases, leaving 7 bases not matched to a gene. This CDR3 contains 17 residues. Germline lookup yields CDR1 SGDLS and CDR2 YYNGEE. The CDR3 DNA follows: TGTGCCAGCAGCGCAAGACTAGCGGGAGGGCCCCCAGATACGCAGTATTTT. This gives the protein CASSARLAGGPPDTQYF.

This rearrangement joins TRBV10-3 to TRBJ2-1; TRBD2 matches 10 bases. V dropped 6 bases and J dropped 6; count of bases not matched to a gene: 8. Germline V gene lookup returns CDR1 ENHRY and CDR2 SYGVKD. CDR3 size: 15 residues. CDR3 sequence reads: CAIRSTSGKSNEQFF. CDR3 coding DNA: TGTGCCATCAGGTCCACTAGCGGGAAATCCAATGAGCAGTTCTTC.

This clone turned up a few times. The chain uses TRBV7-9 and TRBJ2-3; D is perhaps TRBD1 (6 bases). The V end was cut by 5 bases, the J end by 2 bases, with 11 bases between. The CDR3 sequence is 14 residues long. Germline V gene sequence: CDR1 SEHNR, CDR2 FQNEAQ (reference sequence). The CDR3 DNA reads TGTGCCAGCAGCCTGAACAGGGACACAGATACGCAGTATTTT. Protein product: CASSLNRDTDTQYF.

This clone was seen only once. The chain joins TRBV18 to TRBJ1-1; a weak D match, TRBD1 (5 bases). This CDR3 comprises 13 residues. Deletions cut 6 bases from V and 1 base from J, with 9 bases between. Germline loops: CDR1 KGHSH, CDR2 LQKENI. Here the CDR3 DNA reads TGTGCCAGCTCCGATGGACAGAACACTGAAGCTTTCTTT. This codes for CASSDGQNTEAFF.

Written as DNA, the CDR3 is TGTGCCAGCAGTTGGACAGGGGGTGGATCACCCCTCCACTTT. Translating gives CASSWTGGGSPLHF. The V call is TRBV5-6, the J call TRBJ1-6; TRBD1 matches 10 bases. CDR3 length: 14 residues. Trimming cost V 5 bases and J 10 bases; bases outside gene matches: 6. Germline CDR1 and CDR2: SGHDT and YYEEEE.

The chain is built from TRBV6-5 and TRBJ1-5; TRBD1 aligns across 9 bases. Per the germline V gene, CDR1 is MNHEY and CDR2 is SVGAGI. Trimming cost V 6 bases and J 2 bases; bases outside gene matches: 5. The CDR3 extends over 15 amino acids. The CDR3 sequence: CASSKGDRGNQPQHF. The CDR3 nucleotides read TGTGCCAGCAGCAAGGGGGACAGGGGCAATCAGCCCCAGCATTTT.

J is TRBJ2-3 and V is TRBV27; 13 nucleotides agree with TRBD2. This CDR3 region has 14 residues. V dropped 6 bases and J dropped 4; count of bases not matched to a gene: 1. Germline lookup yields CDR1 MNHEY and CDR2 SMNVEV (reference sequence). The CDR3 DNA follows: TGTGCCAGCAGACTAGCGGGAGGGCCAGATACGCAGTATTTT. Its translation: CASRLAGGPDTQYF.

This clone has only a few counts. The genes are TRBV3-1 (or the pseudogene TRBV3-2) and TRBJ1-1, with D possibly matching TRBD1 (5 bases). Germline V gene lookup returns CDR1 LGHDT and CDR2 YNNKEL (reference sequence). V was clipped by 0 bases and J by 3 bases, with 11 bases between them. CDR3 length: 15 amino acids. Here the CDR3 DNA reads TGTGCCAGCAGCCAAGATGCCAGGGTGCACACTGAAGCTTTCTTT. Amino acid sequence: CASSQDARVHTEAFF.

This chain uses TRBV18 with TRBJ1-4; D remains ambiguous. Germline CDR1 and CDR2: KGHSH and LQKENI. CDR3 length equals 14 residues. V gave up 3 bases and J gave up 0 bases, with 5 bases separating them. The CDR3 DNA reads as TGTGCCAGCTCACCTGGGACAACTAATGAAAAACTGTTTTTT. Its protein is CASSPGTTNEKLFF.

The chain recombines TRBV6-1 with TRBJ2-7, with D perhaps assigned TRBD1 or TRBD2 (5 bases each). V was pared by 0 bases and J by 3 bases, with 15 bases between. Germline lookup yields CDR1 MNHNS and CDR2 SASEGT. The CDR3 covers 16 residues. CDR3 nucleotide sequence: TGTGCCAGCAGTGAAGCGCTGGGGGAGTCGTACTACGAGCAGTACTTC. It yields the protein CASSEALGESYYEQYF.

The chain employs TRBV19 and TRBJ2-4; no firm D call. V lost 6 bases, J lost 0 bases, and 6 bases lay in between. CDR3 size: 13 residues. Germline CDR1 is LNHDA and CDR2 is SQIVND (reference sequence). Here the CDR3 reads CASRELAKNIQYF. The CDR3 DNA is TGTGCCAGTAGGGAGTTAGCCAAAAACATTCAGTACTTC.

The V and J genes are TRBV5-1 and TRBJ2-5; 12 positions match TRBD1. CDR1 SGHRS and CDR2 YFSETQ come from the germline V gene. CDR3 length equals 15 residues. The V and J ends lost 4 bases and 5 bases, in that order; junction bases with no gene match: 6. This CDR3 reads CASSAGTGGDETQYF. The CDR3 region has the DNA TGCGCCAGCAGCGCCGGGACAGGGGGCGATGAGACCCAGTACTTC.

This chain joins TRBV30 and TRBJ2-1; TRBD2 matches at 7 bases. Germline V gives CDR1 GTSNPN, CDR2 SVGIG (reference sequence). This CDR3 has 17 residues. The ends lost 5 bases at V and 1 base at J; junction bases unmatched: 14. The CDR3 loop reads CAWSILGGRPSYNEQFF. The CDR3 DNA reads TGTGCCTGGTCTATCCTGGGGGGGAGGCCTTCCTACAATGAGCAGTTCTTC.

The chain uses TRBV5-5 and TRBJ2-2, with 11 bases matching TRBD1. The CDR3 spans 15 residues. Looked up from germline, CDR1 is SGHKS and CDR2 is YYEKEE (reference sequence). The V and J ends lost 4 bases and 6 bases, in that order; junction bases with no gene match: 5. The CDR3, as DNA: TGTGCCAGCAGCCCCGGACAGGGGGCCGCCGGGGAGCTGTTTTTT. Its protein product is CASSPGQGAAGELFF.